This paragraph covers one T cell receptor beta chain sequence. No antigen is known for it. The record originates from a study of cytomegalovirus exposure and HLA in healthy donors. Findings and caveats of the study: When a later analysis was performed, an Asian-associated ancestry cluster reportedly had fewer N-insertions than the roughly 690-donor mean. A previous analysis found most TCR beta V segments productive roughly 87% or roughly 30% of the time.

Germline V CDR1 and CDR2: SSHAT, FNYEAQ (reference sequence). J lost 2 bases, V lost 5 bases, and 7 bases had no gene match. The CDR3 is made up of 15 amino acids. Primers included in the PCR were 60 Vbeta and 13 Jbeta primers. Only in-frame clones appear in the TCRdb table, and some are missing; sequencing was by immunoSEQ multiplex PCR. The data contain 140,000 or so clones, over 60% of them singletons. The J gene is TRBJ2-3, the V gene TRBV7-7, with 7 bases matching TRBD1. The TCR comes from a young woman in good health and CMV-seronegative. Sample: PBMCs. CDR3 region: CASSLTGAPTDTQYF. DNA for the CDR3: TGTGCCAGCAGCCTTACAGGGGCCCCCACAGATACGCAGTATTTT.